The next 21 T cell receptor beta chains were all read from a single sample in a study of blood T cell repertoires in COVID-19. TCRdb's table, derived via immunoSEQ multiplex PCR, lists solely in-frame clones and lacks some. This table has some 190,000 clones, under 85% appearing once. The sample taken for sequencing was peripheral blood. These receptors all stem from a man older than 75 with COVID-19, enrolled during active disease.

The chain carries TRBV4-2 and TRBJ2-5; D not resolved. Germline CDR1 reads LGHNA; CDR2 reads YNFKEQ. The CDR3 has 13 residues. Between the trimmed V and J ends, which lost 0 bases and 4 bases, there was a span of 6 bases. The CDR3 region is CASSQDPGETQYF. As DNA, the CDR3 is TGTGCCAGCAGCCAAGATCCCGGAGAGACCCAGTACTTC.

The V gene is TRBV27, the J gene TRBJ2-7, with 10 bases matching TRBD1. CDR1 is MNHEY and CDR2 is SMNVEV in the germline V gene (reference sequence). After removal of 3 bases from V and 1 base from J, the junction contained 0 bases not matched to a gene. The CDR3 consists of 14 residues. CDR3 sequence (DNA): TGTGCCAGCAGTTTGGGACAGGGGTCCTACGAGCAGTACTTC. Encoded protein: CASSLGQGSYEQYF.

The chain carries TRBV13 and TRBJ1-1, with 10 bases matching TRBD1. The CDR3 totals 15 residues. With V trimmed by 4 bases and J by 0 bases, 2 bases remained unmatched. Per germline, CDR1 PRHDT and CDR2 FYEKMQ (reference sequence). The CDR3 loop is CASSSTGGVNTEAFF. The DNA of the CDR3 is TGTGCCAGCAGCTCGACAGGGGGCGTGAACACTGAAGCTTTCTTT.

The chain uses TRBV2 and TRBJ2-3; D gene uncertain. V was shortened by 2 bases and J by 4 bases, with 4 bases between the two germline ends. This CDR3 comprises 12 residues. CDR1 SNHLY and CDR2 FYNNEI come from the germline V gene. For the CDR3, the DNA is TGTGCCAGCAGTGAAACTGCAGATACGCAGTATTTT. This sequence encodes CASSETADTQYF. The full variable domain, with the rest looked up from reference TRBV2 and TRBJ2-3, is EPEVTQTPSHQVTQMGQEVILRCVPISNHLYFYWYRQILGQKVEFLVSFYNNEISEKSEIFDDQFSVERPDGSNFTLKIRSTKLEDSAMYFCASSETADTQYFGPGTRLTVL.

The rearrangement links TRBV5-1 to TRBJ1-2, with 7 bases identical to TRBD1. V lost 3 bases and J lost 7; bases outside the gene matches: 6. Germline CDR1 reads SGHRS; CDR2 reads YFSETQ. This CDR3 is 13 amino acids long. The CDR3, as DNA: TGCGCCAGCAGCTCCGGGACAGCTATTGGCTACACCTTC. As protein: CASSSGTAIGYTF.

The rearrangement uses TRBV9 and TRBJ1-4; D possibly corresponds to TRBD1 (6 bases). This CDR3 comprises 15 residues. Germline CDR1 reads SGDLS; CDR2 reads YYNGEE. V was shortened by 0 bases and J by 7 bases, with 13 bases between the two germline ends. The CDR3 DNA is TGTGCCAGCAGCGTAGGCGGGGGCGTGGGTGAAAAACTGTTTTTT. Encoded protein: CASSVGGGVGEKLFF.

The chain links TRBV5-1 to TRBJ2-2; TRBD1 agrees at 10 bases. The germline V gene encodes CDR1 SGHRS and CDR2 YFSETQ. This CDR3 contains 17 residues. V lost 3 bases to trimming and J lost 6 bases; unmatched junction nucleotides: 11. The CDR3 nucleotides are TGCGCCAGCAGCTCTGAACCGGGACAGGGGTATTCCGGGGAGCTGTTTTTT. This gives the protein CASSSEPGQGYSGELFF.

V is TRBV7-3 and J is TRBJ2-5, with 11 bases aligning to TRBD2. Unmatched junction bases numbered 5, after V lost 2 bases and J lost 9 bases. The CDR3 loop spans 14 amino acids. Per germline, CDR1 SGHTA and CDR2 FQGTGA. The CDR3 reads CASSLGLAGGAQYF. The CDR3 coding sequence is TGTGCCAGCAGCTTAGGTCTAGCGGGGGGTGCCCAGTACTTC.

This chain connects TRBV28 to TRBJ2-3; D is perhaps TRBD2 (7 bases). The CDR3 is made up of 15 amino acids. With 6 bases removed from V and 0 bases from J, the gap between germline ends came to 13 bases. From germline, CDR1 is MDHEN and CDR2 SYDVKM. The CDR3 nucleotides read TGTGCCAGCAGCCCGCGGGGGCTTAGCACAGATACGCAGTATTTT. It encodes CASSPRGLSTDTQYF.

The chain links TRBV28 to TRBJ2-3; the D gene is possibly TRBD2 (5 bases). The ends were cut back, 8 bases at V and 0 bases at J, with 15 bases in the middle. This CDR3 is built from 15 residues. CDR1 MDHEN and CDR2 SYDVKM come from the germline V gene. This CDR3 reads CASSPIGLSTDTQYF. The CDR3 DNA follows: TGTGCCAGCTCCCCGATCGGACTGAGCACAGATACGCAGTATTTT. The entire variable domain, with the rest obtained from reference TRBV28 and TRBJ2-3, is as follows: DVKVTQSSRYLVKRTGEKVFLECVQDMDHENMFWYRQDPGLGLRLIYFSYDVKMKEKGDIPEGYSVSREKKERFSLILESASTNQTSMYLCASSPIGLSTDTQYFGPGTRLTVL.

The chain links TRBV18 to TRBJ1-4, with 8 positions matching TRBD1. Germline trimming cut 4 bases from V and 6 bases from J; bases unmatched to any gene: 4. The CDR3 covers 14 residues. Germline V gene lookup returns CDR1 KGHSH and CDR2 LQKENI. The CDR3 DNA reads as TGTGCCAGCTCACAATACAGGGGGGATGAAAAACTGTTTTTT. This gives the protein CASSQYRGDEKLFF.

The J gene is TRBJ2-4, the V gene TRBV3-1 (or the pseudogene TRBV3-2), with unresolved D. The V gene lost 1 base and the J gene lost 2 bases, with 3 bases spanning the gap. Germline-derived CDR1 and CDR2 are LGHDT and YNNKEL (reference sequence). This CDR3 is 13 amino acids long. The CDR3 DNA sequence: TGTGCCAGCAGCCAAGGGCCCAAAAACATTCAGTACTTC. This sequence encodes CASSQGPKNIQYF.

The gene calls are TRBV4-1 and TRBJ1-2; the D gene is possibly TRBD1 (5 bases). With 0 bases removed from V and 8 bases from J, the gap between germline ends came to 13 bases. This CDR3 contains 14 residues. In germline, CDR1 is MGHRA, CDR2 YSYEKL. CDR3 nucleotide sequence: TGCGCCAGCAGCCAAGATGGCAGGGCACAGGGCTACACCTTC. Protein sequence: CASSQDGRAQGYTF.

This chain joins TRBV5-5 and TRBJ1-5; 11 bases are a match to TRBD1. This CDR3 is 17 amino acids long. From germline, CDR1 is SGHKS and CDR2 YYEKEE (reference sequence). The V and J ends lost 4 bases and 4 bases, in that order; junction bases with no gene match: 10. DNA for the CDR3: TGTGCCAGCAGCAATTCGGGTGGGACAGGGGGTAATCAGCCCCAGCATTTT. It is translated as CASSNSGGTGGNQPQHF. The full variable domain, its missing parts supplied by reference TRBV5-5 and TRBJ1-5, is DAGVTQSPTHLIKTRGQQVTLRCSPISGHKSVSWYQQVLGQGPQFIFQYYEKEERGRGNFPDRFSARQFPNYSSELNVNALLLGDSALYLCASSNSGGTGGNQPQHFGDGTRLSIL.

This chain joins TRBV6-1 and TRBJ1-1; 7 nucleotides align to TRBD1. This CDR3 has 15 amino acids. Germline V gene sequence: CDR1 MNHNS, CDR2 SASEGT. V dropped 2 bases and J dropped 4; count of bases not matched to a gene: 7. The CDR3 region is CASSETRQGSTEAFF. The CDR3 region has the DNA TGTGCCAGCAGTGAAACGCGACAGGGCTCCACTGAAGCTTTCTTT.

This clone was detected ten times or more. The chain couples TRBV2 to TRBJ1-3; possibly TRBD1 for D (5 bases). V lost 5 bases and J 0 bases, leaving 14 bases between the germline ends. Germline lookup yields CDR1 SNHLY and CDR2 FYNNEI. CDR3 length: 16 residues. This CDR3 is CASSISTELSGNTIYF. The CDR3 coding sequence is TGTGCCAGCAGTATTTCGACAGAACTCTCTGGAAACACCATATATTTT. Based on the CDR3 plus reference TRBV2 and TRBJ1-3, the full variable domain is EPEVTQTPSHQVTQMGQEVILRCVPISNHLYFYWYRQILGQKVEFLVSFYNNEISEKSEIFDDQFSVERPDGSNFTLKIRSTKLEDSAMYFCASSISTELSGNTIYFGEGSWLTVV.

In this sample, this clone turned up a few times. The CDR3 here is CASSPLAGGFETQYF. CDR3 nucleotide sequence: TGCGCCAGCAGCCCTTTAGCGGGGGGGTTCGAGACCCAGTACTTC. The rearrangement joins TRBV5-1 to TRBJ2-5; 11 bases fit TRBD2. The CDR3 is made up of 15 amino acids. CDR1 is SGHRS, CDR2 YFSETQ, per germline. Unmatched junction bases numbered 7, after V lost 4 bases and J lost 5 bases.

In this sample, this clone turned up once. V and J are TRBV10-2 and TRBJ1-4; D is perhaps TRBD1 (6 bases). V was cut by 4 bases and J by 2 bases, with 8 bases left in between. The CDR3 spans 14 residues. The germline V gene encodes CDR1 WSHSY and CDR2 SAAADI. In DNA, the CDR3 is TGCGCCAGCAGTGTACAGGGCACTAATGAAAAACTGTTTTTT. Protein product: CASSVQGTNEKLFF.

The chain carries TRBV7-2 and TRBJ1-2, with TRBD1 as a possible D gene (6 bases). The CDR3 is made up of 14 amino acids. CDR1 is SGHTA, CDR2 FQGNSA, per germline. The ends were cut back, 3 bases at V and 3 bases at J, with 11 bases in the middle. This CDR3 reads CASSLPGADYGYTF. CDR3 coding DNA: TGTGCCAGCAGCTTGCCAGGGGCCGACTATGGCTACACCTTC. Together with reference TRBV7-2 and TRBJ1-2, the CDR3 gives the full variable domain: GAGVSQSPSNKVTEKGKDVELRCDPISGHTALYWYRQSLGQGLEFLIYFQGNSAPDKSGLPSDRFSAERTGGSVSTLTIQRTQQEDSAVYLCASSLPGADYGYTFGSGTRLTVV.

This clone was detected only a few times. This rearrangement joins TRBV9 to TRBJ1-1; no definite D call. V dropped 4 bases and J dropped 1 base, with 17 bases sitting between them. The CDR3 has 16 amino acids. Germline assignment: CDR1 SGDLS and CDR2 YYNGEE. CDR3 nucleotide sequence: TGTGCCAGCAGCCCCTACGCCCGGCAGGAGAACACTGAAGCTTTCTTT. This gives the protein CASSPYARQENTEAFF.

V is TRBV7-9 and J is TRBJ2-1; no reliable D call. This CDR3 has 13 residues. Per the germline V gene, CDR1 is SEHNR and CDR2 is FQNEAQ (reference sequence). Trimming removed 7 bases from V and 6 bases from J, with 13 bases in between. The CDR3 region has the DNA TGTGCCAGCATCTCAAGCCTCACCAATGAGCAGTTCTTC. Translating gives CASISSLTNEQFF.